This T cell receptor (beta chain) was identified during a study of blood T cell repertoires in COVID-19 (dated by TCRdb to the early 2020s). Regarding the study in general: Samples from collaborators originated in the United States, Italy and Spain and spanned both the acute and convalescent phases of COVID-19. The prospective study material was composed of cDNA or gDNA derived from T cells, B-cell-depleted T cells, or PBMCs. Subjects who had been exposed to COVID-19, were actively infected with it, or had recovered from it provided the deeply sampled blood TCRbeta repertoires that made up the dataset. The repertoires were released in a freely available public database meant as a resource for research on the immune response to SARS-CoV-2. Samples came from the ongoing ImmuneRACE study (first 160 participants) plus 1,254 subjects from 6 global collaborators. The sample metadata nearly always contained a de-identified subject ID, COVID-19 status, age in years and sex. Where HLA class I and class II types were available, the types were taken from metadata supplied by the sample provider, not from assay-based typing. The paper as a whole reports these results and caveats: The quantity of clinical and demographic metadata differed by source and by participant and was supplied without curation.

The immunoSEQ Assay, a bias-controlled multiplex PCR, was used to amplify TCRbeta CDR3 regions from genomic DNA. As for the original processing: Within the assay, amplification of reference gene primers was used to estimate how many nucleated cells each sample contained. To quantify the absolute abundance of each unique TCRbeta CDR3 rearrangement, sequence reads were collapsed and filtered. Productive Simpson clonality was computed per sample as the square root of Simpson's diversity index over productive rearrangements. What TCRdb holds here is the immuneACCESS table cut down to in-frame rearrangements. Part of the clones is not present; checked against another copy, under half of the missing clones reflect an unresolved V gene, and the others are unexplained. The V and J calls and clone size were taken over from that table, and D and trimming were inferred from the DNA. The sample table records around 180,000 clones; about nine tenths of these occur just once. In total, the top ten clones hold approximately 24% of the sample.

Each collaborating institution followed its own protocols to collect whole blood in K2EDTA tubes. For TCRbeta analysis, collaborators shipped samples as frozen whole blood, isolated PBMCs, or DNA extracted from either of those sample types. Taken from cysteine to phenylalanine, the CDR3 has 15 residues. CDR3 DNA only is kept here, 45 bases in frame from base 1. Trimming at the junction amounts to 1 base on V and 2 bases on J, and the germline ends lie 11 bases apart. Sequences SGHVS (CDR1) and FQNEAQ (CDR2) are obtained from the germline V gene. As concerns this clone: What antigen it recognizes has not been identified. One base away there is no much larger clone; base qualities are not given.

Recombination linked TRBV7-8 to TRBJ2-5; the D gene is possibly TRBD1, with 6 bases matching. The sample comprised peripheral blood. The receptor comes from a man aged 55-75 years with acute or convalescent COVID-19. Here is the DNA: TGTGCCAGCAGCTTAGAGGACAGCGGACAAGAGACCCAGTACTTC. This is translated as CASSLEDSGQETQYF.